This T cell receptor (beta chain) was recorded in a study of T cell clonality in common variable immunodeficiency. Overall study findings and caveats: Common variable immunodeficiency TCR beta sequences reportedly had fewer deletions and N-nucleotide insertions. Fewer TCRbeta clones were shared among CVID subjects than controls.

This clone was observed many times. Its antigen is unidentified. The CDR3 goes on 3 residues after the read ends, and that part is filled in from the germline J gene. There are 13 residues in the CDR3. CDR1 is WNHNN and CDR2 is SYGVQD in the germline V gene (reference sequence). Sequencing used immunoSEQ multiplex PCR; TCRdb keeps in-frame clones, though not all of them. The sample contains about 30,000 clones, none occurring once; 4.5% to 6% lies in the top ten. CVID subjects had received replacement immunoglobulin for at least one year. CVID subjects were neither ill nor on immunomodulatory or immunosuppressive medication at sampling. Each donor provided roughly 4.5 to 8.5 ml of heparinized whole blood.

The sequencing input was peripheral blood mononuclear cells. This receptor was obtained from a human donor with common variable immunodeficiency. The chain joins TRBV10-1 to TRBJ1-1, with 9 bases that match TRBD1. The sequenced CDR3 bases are TGCGCCAGCGAGGCTGGGACAGGGAGTGGT. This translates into CASEAGTGSG. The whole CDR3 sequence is CASEAGTGSGAFF.